A single sample gave rise to the 13 T cell receptor beta chains below, sequenced in a study of blood T cells in healthy people across ages. Combining a sample-barcoded 5' primer with a J-beta primer mix, a second PCR ran for roughly 6 to 11 cycles. TCRdb processed the 5' RACE reads anew with MiXCR; each CDR3 protein has one entry. The repertoire consists of fewer than 700,000 distinct CDR3 sequences, with around half occurring once and the leading ten covering about 22%. Material: blood. The receptor set was obtained from a man older than 75 in good health.

This clonotype occurred a few times. The chain uses TRBV14 and TRBJ2-1; the D gene is possibly TRBD1 (6 bases). Deletions cut 4 bases from V and 8 bases from J, with 21 bases between. The length of the CDR3 is 16 residues. From germline, CDR1 is SGHDN and CDR2 FVKESK. CDR3 DNA: TGTGCCAGCAGCCGGGACATCGGGGCGGCGTGGGATGAGCAGTTCTTC. Encoded protein: CASSRDIGAAWDEQFF.

The gene calls are TRBV20-1 and TRBJ2-1; a possible D gene is TRBD1 (6 bases). Germline V gene lookup returns CDR1 DFQATT and CDR2 SNEGSKA (reference sequence). The CDR3 sequence is 17 residues long. V lost 0 bases, J lost 0 bases, and 15 bases lay in between. CDR3 region: CSAREGIGGFSYNEQFF. CDR3 DNA sequence: TGCAGTGCTAGAGAAGGGATAGGGGGTTTCTCCTACAATGAGCAGTTCTTC.

This clonotype was counted only a few times. The gene calls are TRBV11-2 and TRBJ2-3; 8 bases are shared with TRBD2. V lost 5 bases to trimming and J lost 2 bases; unmatched junction nucleotides: 9. CDR3 length: 16 residues. The germline V gene encodes CDR1 SGHAT and CDR2 FQNNGV. The CDR3 reads CASSPRGGRNTDTQYF. Written as DNA, the CDR3 is TGTGCCAGCAGCCCGCGCGGGGGGCGTAACACAGATACGCAGTATTTT.

This clonotype was recorded a few times. V is TRBV7-9 and J is TRBJ2-7; D is ambiguous. CDR1 is SEHNR and CDR2 is FQNEAQ in the germline V gene (reference sequence). This CDR3 is 14 amino acids long. The V end lost 3 bases, the J end lost 0 bases, and 9 bases lay between the germline ends. CDR3 sequence reads: CASSFGSFSYEQYF. In DNA form, the CDR3 reads TGTGCCAGCAGCTTTGGCAGCTTCTCCTACGAGCAGTACTTC.

V and J are TRBV15 and TRBJ2-3; 10 bases agree with TRBD2. The CDR3 consists of 17 residues. From germline, CDR1 is LNHNV and CDR2 YYDKDF (reference sequence). V trimming: 0 bases; J trimming: 0 bases; junction bases outside the gene matches: 3. CDR3 nucleotides: TGTGCCACCAGCAGAGAACTAGCGGGGACTAGCACAGATACGCAGTATTTT. The encoded protein is CATSRELAGTSTDTQYF.

The genes are TRBV18 and TRBJ1-5; no reliable D call. The CDR3 totals 13 residues. Germline loops: CDR1 KGHSH, CDR2 LQKENI. Trimming shortened V by 3 bases and J by 3 bases, and 6 bases separated the two germline ends. The CDR3 DNA sequence: TGTGCCAGCTCACCGACAAACAATCAGCCCCAGCATTTT. It is translated as CASSPTNNQPQHF.

This clonotype was recorded once. The CDR3 region is CASRLSQGSDDEQYF. The CDR3 bases are TGTGCCAGCAGACTATCACAGGGGTCGGACGACGAGCAGTACTTC. The chain joins TRBV4-2 to TRBJ2-7; 7 bases are a match to TRBD1. Germline loops: CDR1 LGHNA, CDR2 YNFKEQ. The length of the CDR3 is 15 residues. Germline trimming cut 6 bases from V and 5 bases from J; bases unmatched to any gene: 13.

This clonotype was recorded only once. An end of the junction does not agree with germline; a read error may underlie this. The J gene is TRBJ2-1, the V gene TRBV11-3; 8 bases fit TRBD2. Germline CDR1 and CDR2: SGHNT and YENEEA. The CDR3 has 12 amino acids. The CDR3 DNA sequence: TGTGCCAGCAGCATAGAAGCGGGAGTGCAGTTCTTC. As protein: CASSIEAGVQFF.

This clonotype was observed a handful of times. The chain has TRBV7-2 and TRBJ1-5; 7 bases agree with TRBD1. After removal of 4 bases from V and 6 bases from J, the junction contained 12 bases not matched to a gene. Germline V gene sequence: CDR1 SGHTA, CDR2 FQGNSA. CDR3 size: 16 residues. The CDR3 bases are TGTGCCAGCAGCTCTAGTTCCAGGGGGTATGTTCAGCCCCAGCATTTT. Translating it yields CASSSSSRGYVQPQHF.

The V call is TRBV3-1, the J call TRBJ2-1; a possible D gene is TRBD2 (5 bases). Germline-derived CDR1 and CDR2 are LGHDT and YNNKEL (reference sequence). The germline V and J ends were trimmed by 5 bases and 0 bases, with 11 bases remaining between them. The CDR3 runs to 15 residues. The CDR3, as DNA: TGTGCCAGCAGCTACGGGATTAGCTCCTACAATGAGCAGTTCTTC. It yields the protein CASSYGISSYNEQFF.

The chain joins TRBV9 to TRBJ2-5, with 7 bases matching TRBD1. In germline, CDR1 is SGDLS, CDR2 YYNGEE. The junction had 8 bases not matched to a gene; V was cut back by 3 bases and J by 6 bases. This CDR3 has 14 residues. CDR3 protein: CASSARQGTKTQYF. CDR3 DNA sequence: TGTGCCAGCAGCGCTCGACAGGGAACAAAGACCCAGTACTTC.

The chain has TRBV5-1 and TRBJ2-7, with D unclear. The CDR3 is made up of 14 amino acids. Germline V gives CDR1 SGHRS, CDR2 YFSETQ. V shed 3 bases and J shed 2 bases, with 12 bases lying between them. As DNA, the CDR3 is TGCGCCAGCAGCTGGCAGGCCGGAGCCTACGAGCAGTACTTC. Amino acid sequence: CASSWQAGAYEQYF. Variable domain in full (rest from reference TRBV5-1 and TRBJ2-7): KAGVTQTPRYLIKTRGQQVTLSCSPISGHRSVSWYQQTPGQGLQFLFEYFSETQRNKGNFPGRFSGRQFSNSRSEMNVSTLELGDSALYLCASSWQAGAYEQYFGPGTRLTVT.

Concerning this clonotype itself: A much larger clone lies a single base off, so this may be a read error. CDR3 in amino acids: CASSDTGLTDTQYF. The CDR3 DNA follows: TGTGCCAGCAGTGACACGGGTCTCACAGATACGCAGTATTTT. The chain combines TRBV6-6 with TRBJ2-3; D is ambiguous. In germline, CDR1 is MNHNY, CDR2 SVGAGI (reference sequence). Trimming left V 5 bases short and J 2 bases short, with 11 bases between. The length of the CDR3 is 14 residues.